This T cell receptor (beta chain) was found in a study of cytomegalovirus exposure and HLA in healthy donors. Regarding the study as a whole: Reported results showed that the classifier diagnosed cytomegalovirus status with high specificity and sensitivity. TRBV6-2, TRBV6-3 and other indistinguishable V segments were excluded. In a later analysis, TCR beta V- and J-gene trimming was associated with a missense DCLRE1C variant.

As for this clone: The antigen is unknown.

The PCR made use of 60 Vbeta and 13 Jbeta primers. Libraries were prepared by immunoSEQ multiplex PCR; TCRdb keeps only in-frame clonotypes and omits some of them. The ten top clones account for 3.5% to 5.5%, within a sample of around 33,000 clones. This CDR3 contains 14 residues. V was clipped by 7 bases and J by 6 bases; unmatched bases: 9. The germline V gene has CDR1 MNHEY and CDR2 SVGAGI. J is TRBJ1-2 and V is TRBV6-5, with 9 bases aligning to TRBD1. The sequencing sample was made of PBMCs. The sequence was collected from a woman aged 40 to 50 in good health and CMV-seropositive. The CDR3 coding sequence is TGTGCCAGCACGACAGGGGGGCCAATCCATGGCTACACCTTC. This encodes CASTTGGPIHGYTF.